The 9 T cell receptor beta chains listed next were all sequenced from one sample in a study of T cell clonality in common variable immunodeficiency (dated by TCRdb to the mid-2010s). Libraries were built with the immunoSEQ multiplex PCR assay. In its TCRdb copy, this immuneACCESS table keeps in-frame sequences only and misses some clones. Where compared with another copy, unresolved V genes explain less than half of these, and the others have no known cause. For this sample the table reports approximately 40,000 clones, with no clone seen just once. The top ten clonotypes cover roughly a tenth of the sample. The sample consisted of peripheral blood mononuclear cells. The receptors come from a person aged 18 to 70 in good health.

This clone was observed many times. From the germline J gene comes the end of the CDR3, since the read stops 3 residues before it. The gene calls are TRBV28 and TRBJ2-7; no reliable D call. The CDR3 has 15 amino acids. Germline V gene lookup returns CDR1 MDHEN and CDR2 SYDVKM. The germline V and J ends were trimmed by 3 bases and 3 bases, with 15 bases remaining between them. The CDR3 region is CASSFRLGRLYEQYF. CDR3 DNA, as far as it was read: TGTGCCAGCAGTTTTCGTCTCGGTCGCCTCTACGAG.

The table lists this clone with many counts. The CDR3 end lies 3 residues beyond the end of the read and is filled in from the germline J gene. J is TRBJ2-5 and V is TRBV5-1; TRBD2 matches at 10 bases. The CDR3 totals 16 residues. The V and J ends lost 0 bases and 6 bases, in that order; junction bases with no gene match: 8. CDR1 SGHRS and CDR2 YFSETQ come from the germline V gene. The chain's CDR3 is CASSLAGTSAPQTQYF. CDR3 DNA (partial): TGCGCCAGCAGCTTGGCGGGGACTAGCGCACCGCAGACC. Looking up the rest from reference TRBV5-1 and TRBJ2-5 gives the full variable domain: KAGVTQTPRYLIKTRGQQVTLSCSPISGHRSVSWYQQTPGQGLQFLFEYFSETQRNKGNFPGRFSGRQFSNSRSEMNVSTLELGDSALYLCASSLAGTSAPQTQYFGPGTRLLVL.

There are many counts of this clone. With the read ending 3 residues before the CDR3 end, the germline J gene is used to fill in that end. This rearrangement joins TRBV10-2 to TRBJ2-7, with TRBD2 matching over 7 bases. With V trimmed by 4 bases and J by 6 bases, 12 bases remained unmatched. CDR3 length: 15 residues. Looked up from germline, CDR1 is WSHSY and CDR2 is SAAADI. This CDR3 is CASSANAGESLEQYF. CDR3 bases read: TGCGCCAGCAGTGCTAATGCGGGAGAGTCCCTCGAG.

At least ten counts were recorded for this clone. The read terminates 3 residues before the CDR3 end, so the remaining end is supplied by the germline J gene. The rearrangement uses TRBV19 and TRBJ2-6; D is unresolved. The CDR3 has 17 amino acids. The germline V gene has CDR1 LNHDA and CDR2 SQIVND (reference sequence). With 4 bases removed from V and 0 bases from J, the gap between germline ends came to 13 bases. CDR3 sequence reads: CASSKGSTPSGANVLTF. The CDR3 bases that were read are TGTGCCAGTAGTAAGGGTTCTACCCCCTCTGGGGCCAACGTC.

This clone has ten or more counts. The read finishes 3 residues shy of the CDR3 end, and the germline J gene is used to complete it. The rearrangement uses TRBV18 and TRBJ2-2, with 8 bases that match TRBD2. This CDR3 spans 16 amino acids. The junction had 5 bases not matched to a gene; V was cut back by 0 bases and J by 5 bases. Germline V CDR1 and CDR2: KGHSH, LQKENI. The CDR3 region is CASSPPGGAITGELFF. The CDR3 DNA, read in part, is TGTGCCAGCTCACCACCCGGGGGGGCGATAACCGGGGAG.

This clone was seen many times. Partial CDR3 DNA: TGTGCCTGGAACCGACAGGAGGATGGC. This encodes CAWNRQEDG. The CDR3 reads in full as CAWNRQEDGYTF. The chain recombines TRBV30 with TRBJ1-2; possible D gene TRBD1, 6 bases. From the germline J gene comes the end of the CDR3, since the read stops 3 residues before it. Looked up from germline, CDR1 is GTSNPN and CDR2 is SVGIG (reference sequence). V lost 4 bases, J lost 6 bases, and 12 bases lay in between. The CDR3 length is 12 residues.

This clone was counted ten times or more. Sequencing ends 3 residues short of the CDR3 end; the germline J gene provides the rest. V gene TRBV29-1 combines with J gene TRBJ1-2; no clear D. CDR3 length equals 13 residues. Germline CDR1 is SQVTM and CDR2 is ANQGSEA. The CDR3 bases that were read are TGCAGTGTGAAGGGCGGGGTCTCCTATGGC. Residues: CSVKGGVSYG. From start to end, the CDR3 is CSVKGGVSYGYTF.

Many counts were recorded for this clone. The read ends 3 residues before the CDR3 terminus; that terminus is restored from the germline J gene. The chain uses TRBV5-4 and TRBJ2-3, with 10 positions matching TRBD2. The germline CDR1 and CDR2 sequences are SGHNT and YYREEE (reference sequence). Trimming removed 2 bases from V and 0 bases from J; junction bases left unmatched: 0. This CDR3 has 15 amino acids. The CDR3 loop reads CASSLLAGSTDTQYF. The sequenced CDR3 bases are TGTGCCAGCAGCTTACTAGCGGGGAGCACAGATACG.

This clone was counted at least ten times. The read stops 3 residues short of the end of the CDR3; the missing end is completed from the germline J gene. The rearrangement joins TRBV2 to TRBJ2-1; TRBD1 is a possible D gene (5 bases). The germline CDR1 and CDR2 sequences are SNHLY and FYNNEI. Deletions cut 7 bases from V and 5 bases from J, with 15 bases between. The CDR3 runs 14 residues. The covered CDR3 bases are TGTGCCAGCAATTGGCCAGGGTCAGACAATGAG. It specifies CASNWPGSDNE. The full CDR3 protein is CASNWPGSDNEQFF.